This T cell receptor (beta chain) was documented in a study of blood T cell repertoires in COVID-19. Study processing details: Amplifying reference gene primers gave estimates of nucleated cell counts. Assay used: immunoSEQ multiplex PCR; TCRdb lists only in-frame clones, some missing. V and J calls and clone size are those listed in that table; D and trimming were worked out from the DNA. This table holds 88,000 or so clones, around nine tenths found once. V was pared by 2 bases and J by 3 bases, with 3 bases of the junction left unmatched. Germline V gene sequence: CDR1 PRHDT, CDR2 FYEKMQ (reference sequence). The CDR3 consists of 15 residues.

Material: peripheral blood. This receptor was obtained from a man aged 45-65 years with acute or convalescent COVID-19. The chain has TRBV13 and TRBJ2-2, with TRBD1 identical over 7 bases. This chain's CDR3 is CASSLTGDDTGELFF. The CDR3 DNA reads TGTGCCAGCAGCTTAACAGGGGACGACACCGGGGAGCTGTTTTTT.